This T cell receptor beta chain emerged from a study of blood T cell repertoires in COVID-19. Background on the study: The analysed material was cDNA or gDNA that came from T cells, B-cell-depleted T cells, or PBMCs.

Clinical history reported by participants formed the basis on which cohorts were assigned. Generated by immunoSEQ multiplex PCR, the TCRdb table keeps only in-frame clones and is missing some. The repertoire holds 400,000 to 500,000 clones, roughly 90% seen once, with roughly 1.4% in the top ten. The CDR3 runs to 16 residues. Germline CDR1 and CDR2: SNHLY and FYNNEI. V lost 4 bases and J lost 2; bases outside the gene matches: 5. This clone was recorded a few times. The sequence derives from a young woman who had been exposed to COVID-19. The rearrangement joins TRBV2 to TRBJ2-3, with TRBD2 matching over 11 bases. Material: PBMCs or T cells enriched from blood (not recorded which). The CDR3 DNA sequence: TGTGCCAGCAGTGTGGGGACTAGCGGATACACAGATACGCAGTATTTT. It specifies CASSVGTSGYTDTQYF.